The clone carrying this TCR beta chain has only one observation. Original processing methods: Nucleated cell counts were estimated from reference gene primer amplification. Sequencing used immunoSEQ multiplex PCR; TCRdb keeps in-frame clones, though not all of them. V, J and clone size reflect that table, while D and trimming were determined from the DNA. Of under 250,000 clones in the sample, roughly nine tenths are singletons; the top ten hold 0.75% to 1%. Germline V lookup: CDR1 SGHRS, CDR2 YFSETQ. The germline V and J ends were trimmed by 0 bases and 2 bases, with 16 bases remaining between them. This CDR3 region has 17 residues. The record originates from a study of blood T cell repertoires in COVID-19.

The sample comprised peripheral blood. The source of this sequence is a man between 60 and 75 years old with COVID-19, enrolled during active disease. This sequence joins TRBV5-1 and TRBJ2-3, with TRBD1 as a possible D gene (6 bases). The CDR3 DNA sequence: TGCGCCAGCAGCTTGGCTACCGGGACAATCAACACAGATACGCAGTATTTT. It codes for CASSLATGTINTDTQYF.